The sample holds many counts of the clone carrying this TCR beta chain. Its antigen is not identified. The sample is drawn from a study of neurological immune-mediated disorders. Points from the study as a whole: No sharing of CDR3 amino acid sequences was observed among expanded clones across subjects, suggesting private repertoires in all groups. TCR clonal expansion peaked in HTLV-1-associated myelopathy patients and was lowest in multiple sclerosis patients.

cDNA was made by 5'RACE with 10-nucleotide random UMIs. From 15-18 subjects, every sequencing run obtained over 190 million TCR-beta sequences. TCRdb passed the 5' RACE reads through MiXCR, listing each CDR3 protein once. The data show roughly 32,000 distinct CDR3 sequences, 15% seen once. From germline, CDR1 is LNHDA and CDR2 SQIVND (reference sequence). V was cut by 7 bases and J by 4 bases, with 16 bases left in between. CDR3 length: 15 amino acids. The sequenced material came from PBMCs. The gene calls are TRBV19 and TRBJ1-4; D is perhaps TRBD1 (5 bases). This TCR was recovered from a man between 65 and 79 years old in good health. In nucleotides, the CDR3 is TGTGCCAGTACTCGGGGCGGGCAGCGTAATGAAAAACTGTTTTTT. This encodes CASTRGGQRNEKLFF.